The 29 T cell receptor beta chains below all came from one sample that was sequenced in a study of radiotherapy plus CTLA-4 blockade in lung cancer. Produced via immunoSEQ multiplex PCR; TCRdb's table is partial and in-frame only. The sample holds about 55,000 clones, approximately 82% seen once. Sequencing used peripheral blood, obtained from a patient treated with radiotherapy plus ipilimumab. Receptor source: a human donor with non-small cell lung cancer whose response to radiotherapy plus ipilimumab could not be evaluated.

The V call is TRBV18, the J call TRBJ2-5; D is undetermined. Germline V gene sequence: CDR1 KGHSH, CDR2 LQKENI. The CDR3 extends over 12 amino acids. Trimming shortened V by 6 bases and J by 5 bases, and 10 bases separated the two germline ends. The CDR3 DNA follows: TGTGCCAGCTCCTTGCCACAGGAGACCCAGTACTTC. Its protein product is CASSLPQETQYF.

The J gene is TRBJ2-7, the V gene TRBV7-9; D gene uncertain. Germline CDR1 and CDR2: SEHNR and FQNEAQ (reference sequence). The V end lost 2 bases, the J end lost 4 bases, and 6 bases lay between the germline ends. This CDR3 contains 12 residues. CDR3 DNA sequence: TGTGCCAGCAGCTTACTACCTTACGAGCAGTACTTC. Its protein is CASSLLPYEQYF.

CDR3 nucleotides: TGTGCCAGCAGTTATGGAGCGGCGGCAGATACGCAGTATTTT. Protein product: CASSYGAAADTQYF. The J gene is TRBJ2-3, the V gene TRBV6-5, with D maybe TRBD2 (5 bases). Germline lookup yields CDR1 MNHEY and CDR2 SVGAGI. The ends were cut back, 3 bases at V and 4 bases at J, with 11 bases in the middle. The CDR3 is made up of 14 amino acids.

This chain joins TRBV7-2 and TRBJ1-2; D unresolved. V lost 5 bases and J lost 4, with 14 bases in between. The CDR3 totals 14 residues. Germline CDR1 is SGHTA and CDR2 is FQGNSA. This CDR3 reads CASSPLRQAYGYTF. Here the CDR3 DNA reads TGTGCCAGCAGCCCTCTACGGCAGGCCTATGGCTACACCTTC.

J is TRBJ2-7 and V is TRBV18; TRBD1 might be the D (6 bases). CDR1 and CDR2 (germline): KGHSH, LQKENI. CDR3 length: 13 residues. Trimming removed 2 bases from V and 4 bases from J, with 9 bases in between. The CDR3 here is CASSPYRDYEQYF. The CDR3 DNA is TGTGCCAGCTCACCATACAGGGATTACGAGCAGTACTTC.

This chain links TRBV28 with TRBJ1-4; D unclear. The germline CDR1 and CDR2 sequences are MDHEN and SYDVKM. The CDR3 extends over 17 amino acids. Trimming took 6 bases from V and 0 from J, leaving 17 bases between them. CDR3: CASSPPEGSATNEKLFF. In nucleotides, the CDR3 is TGTGCCAGCAGCCCGCCCGAGGGATCTGCAACTAATGAAAAACTGTTTTTT.

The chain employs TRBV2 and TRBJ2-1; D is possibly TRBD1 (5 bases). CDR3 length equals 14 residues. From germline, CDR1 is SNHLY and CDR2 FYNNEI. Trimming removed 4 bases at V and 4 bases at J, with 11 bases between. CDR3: CASSAVDRYNEQFF. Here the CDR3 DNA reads TGTGCCAGCAGTGCGGTCGACAGATACAATGAGCAGTTCTTC.

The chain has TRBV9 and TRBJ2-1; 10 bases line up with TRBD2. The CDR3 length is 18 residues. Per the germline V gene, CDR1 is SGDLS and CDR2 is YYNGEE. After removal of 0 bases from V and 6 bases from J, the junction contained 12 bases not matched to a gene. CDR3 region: CASSVGVWSGGAVNEQFF. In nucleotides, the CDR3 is TGTGCCAGCAGCGTAGGGGTGTGGAGCGGGGGGGCGGTCAATGAGCAGTTCTTC.

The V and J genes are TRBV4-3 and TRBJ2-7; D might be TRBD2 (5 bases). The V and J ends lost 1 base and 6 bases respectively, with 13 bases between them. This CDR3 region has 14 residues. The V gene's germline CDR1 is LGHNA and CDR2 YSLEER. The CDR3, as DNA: TGCGCCAGCAGCCAAGGTTGGGGAGTGAGCGAGCAGTACTTC. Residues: CASSQGWGVSEQYF.

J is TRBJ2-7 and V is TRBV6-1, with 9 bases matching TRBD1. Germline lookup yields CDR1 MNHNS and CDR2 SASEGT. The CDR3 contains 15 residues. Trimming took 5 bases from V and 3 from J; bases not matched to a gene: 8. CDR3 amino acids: CASSSPGQGVYEQYF. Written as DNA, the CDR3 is TGTGCCAGCAGTTCTCCGGGACAGGGTGTCTACGAGCAGTACTTC.

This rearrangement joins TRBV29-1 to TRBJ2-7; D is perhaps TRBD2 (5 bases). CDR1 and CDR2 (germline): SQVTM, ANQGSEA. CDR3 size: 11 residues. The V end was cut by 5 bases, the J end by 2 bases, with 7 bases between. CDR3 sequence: CSVLGAYEQYF. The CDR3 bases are TGCAGCGTTCTGGGAGCCTACGAGCAGTACTTC.

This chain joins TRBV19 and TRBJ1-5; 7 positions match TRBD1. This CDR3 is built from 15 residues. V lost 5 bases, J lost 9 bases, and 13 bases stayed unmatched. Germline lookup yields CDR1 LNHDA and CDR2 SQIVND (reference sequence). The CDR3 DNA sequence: TGTGCCAGTAGTGTGGGGGGACAGCCGATGTCGCCCCAGCATTTT. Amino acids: CASSVGGQPMSPQHF.

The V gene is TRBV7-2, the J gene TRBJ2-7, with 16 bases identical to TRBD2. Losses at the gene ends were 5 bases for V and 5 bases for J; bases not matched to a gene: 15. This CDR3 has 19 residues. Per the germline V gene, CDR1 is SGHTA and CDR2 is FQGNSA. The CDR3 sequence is CASSRFVPGLAGGPNEQYF. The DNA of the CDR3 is TGTGCCAGCAGCCGGTTTGTCCCGGGACTAGCGGGGGGGCCGAACGAGCAGTACTTC. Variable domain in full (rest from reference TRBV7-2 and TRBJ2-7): GAGVSQSPSNKVTEKGKDVELRCDPISGHTALYWYRQSLGQGLEFLIYFQGNSAPDKSGLPSDRFSAERTGGSVSTLTIQRTQQEDSAVYLCASSRFVPGLAGGPNEQYFGPGTRLTVT.

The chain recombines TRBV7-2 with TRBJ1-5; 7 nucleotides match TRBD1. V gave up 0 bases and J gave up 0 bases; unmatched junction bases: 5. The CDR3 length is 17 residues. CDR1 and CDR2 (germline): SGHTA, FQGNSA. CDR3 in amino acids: CASSLAKDRYSNQPQHF. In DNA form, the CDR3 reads TGTGCCAGCAGCTTAGCCAAGGACAGGTATAGCAATCAGCCCCAGCATTTT. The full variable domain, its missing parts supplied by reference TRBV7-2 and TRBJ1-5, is GAGVSQSPSNKVTEKGKDVELRCDPISGHTALYWYRQSLGQGLEFLIYFQGNSAPDKSGLPSDRFSAERTGGSVSTLTIQRTQQEDSAVYLCASSLAKDRYSNQPQHFGDGTRLSIL.

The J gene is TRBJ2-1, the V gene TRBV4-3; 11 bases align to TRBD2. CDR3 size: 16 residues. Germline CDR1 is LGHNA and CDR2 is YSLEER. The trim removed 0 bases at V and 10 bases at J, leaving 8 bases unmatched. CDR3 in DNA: TGCGCCAGCAGCCAAGATAGGAAACTAGCGGGAGTCGAGCAGTTCTTC. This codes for CASSQDRKLAGVEQFF.

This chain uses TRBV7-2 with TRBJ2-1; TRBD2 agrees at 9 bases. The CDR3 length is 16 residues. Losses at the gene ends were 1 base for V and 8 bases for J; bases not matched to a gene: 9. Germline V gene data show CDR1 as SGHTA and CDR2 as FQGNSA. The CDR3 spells CASSLVAGAPSDEQFF. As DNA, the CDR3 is TGTGCCAGCAGCTTAGTAGCGGGGGCGCCATCCGATGAGCAGTTCTTC. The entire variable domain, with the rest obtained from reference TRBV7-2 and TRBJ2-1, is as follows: GAGVSQSPSNKVTEKGKDVELRCDPISGHTALYWYRQSLGQGLEFLIYFQGNSAPDKSGLPSDRFSAERTGGSVSTLTIQRTQQEDSAVYLCASSLVAGAPSDEQFFGPGTRLTVL.

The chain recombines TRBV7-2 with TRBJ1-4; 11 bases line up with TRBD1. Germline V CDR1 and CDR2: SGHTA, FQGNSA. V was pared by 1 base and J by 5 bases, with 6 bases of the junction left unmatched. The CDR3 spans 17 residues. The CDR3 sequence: CASSLGTGGSLNEKLFF. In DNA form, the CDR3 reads TGTGCCAGCAGCTTAGGGACAGGGGGCTCTCTAAATGAAAAACTGTTTTTT.

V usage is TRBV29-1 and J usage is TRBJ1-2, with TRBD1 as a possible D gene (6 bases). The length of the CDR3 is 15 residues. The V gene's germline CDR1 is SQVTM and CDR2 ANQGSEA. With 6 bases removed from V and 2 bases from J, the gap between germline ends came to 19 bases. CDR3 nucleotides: TGCAGCGTGTCCCCGACAGGTATCGGGAACTATGGCTACACCTTC. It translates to CSVSPTGIGNYGYTF. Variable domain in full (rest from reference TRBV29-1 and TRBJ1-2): SAVISQKPSRDICQRGTSLTIQCQVDSQVTMMFWYRQQPGQSLTLIATANQGSEATYESGFVIDKFPISRPNLTFSTLTVSNMSPEDSSIYLCSVSPTGIGNYGYTFGSGTRLTVV.

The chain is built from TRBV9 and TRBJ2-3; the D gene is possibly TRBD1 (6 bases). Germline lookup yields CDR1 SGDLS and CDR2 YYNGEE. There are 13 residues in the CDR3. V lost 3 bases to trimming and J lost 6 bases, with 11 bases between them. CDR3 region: CASSAGRGDTQYF. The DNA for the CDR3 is TGTGCCAGCAGCGCCGGCAGGGGTGATACGCAGTATTTT.

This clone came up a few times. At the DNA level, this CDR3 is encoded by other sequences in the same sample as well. For the CDR3, the DNA is TGCGCCAGCAGCTTGGAGGACAGCTATGGCTACACCTTC. Amino acids: CASSLEDSYGYTF. The chain carries TRBV5-1 and TRBJ1-2, with a possible D match to TRBD1 (6 bases). Trimming stripped 0 bases from V and 4 bases from J, with 7 bases between. Germline CDR1 SGHRS, CDR2 YFSETQ. The CDR3 is 13 amino acids.

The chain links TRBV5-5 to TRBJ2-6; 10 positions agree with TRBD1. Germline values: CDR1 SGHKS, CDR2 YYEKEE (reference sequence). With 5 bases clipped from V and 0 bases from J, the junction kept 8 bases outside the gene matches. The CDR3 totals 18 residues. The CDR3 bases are TGTGCCAGCAGGGACCGGGACAGGGGACCCTCTGGGGCCAACGTCCTGACTTTC. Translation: CASRDRDRGPSGANVLTF.

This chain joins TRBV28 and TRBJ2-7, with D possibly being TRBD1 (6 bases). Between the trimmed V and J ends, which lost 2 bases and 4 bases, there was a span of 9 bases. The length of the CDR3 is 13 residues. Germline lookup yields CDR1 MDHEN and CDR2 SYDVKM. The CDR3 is CASSLTGNYEQYF. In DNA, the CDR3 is TGTGCCAGCAGTTTAACAGGGAATTACGAGCAGTACTTC.

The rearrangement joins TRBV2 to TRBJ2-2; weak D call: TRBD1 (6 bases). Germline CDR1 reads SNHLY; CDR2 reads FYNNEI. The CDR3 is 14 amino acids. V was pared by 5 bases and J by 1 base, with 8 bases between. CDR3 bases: TGTGCCAGCAGTCGAGGGGGGAACACCGGGGAGCTGTTTTTT. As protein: CASSRGGNTGELFF.

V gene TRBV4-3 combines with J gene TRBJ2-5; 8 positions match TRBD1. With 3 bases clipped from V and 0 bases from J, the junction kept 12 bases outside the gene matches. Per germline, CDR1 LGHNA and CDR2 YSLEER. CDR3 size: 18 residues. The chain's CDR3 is CASSQDVPGQVYQETQYF. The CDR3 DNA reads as TGCGCCAGCAGCCAGGACGTCCCGGGACAGGTGTACCAAGAGACCCAGTACTTC.

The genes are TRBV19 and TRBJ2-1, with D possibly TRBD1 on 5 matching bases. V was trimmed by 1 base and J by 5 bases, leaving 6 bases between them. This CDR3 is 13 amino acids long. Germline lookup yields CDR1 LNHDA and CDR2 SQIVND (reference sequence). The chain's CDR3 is CASSIGQNNEQFF. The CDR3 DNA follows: TGTGCCAGTAGTATAGGACAGAACAATGAGCAGTTCTTC.

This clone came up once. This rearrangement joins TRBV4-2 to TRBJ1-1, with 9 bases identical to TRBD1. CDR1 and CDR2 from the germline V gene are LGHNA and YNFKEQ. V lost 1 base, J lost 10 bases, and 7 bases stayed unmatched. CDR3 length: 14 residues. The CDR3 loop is CASSQGGQTGGAFF. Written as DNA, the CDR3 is TGTGCCAGCAGCCAAGGGGGGCAGACAGGGGGAGCTTTCTTT.

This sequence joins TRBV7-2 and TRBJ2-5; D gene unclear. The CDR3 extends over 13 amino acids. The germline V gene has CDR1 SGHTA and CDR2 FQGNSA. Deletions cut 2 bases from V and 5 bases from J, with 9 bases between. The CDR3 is CASSLSFRETQYF. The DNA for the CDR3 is TGTGCCAGCAGCTTATCGTTCCGGGAGACCCAGTACTTC.

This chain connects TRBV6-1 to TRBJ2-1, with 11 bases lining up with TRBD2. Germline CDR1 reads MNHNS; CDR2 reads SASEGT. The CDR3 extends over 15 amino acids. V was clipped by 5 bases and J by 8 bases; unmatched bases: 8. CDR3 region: CASSTSSGRRDEQFF. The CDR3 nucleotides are TGTGCCAGCAGTACATCTAGCGGGAGGAGGGATGAGCAGTTCTTC.

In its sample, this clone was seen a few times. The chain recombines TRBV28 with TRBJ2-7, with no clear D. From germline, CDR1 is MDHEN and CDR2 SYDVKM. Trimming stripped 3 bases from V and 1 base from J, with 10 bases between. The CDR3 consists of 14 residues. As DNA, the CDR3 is TGTGCCAGCAGTTTGAGCGTAGGTTCCTACGAGCAGTACTTC. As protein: CASSLSVGSYEQYF.